The 5 T cell receptor beta chains given below trace back to one sample, sequenced in a study of T-cell reconstitution after alpha-beta-depleted transplantation in children. Preparing the TCRbeta library involved the use of unique molecular identifiers. TCRdb passed the PCR reads through MiXCR, listing each CDR3 protein once. The sample consists of about 870,000 distinct CDR3 sequences, 16% of them appearing once. The sequencing used PBMCs, mostly from graft donor cells, collected 360 days after TCRalphabeta/CD19-depleted stem cell transplant. The receptor source for this set is a male patient younger than 18 who had a stem cell transplant for acute lymphoblastic leukemia, so the T cells may come from the graft donor.

In this sample, this clonotype turned up a few times. The CDR3 sequence is CASSLSIGAYEQYF. The CDR3 nucleotides read TGTGCCAGCAGTTTATCGATAGGGGCGTACGAGCAGTACTTC. The chain links TRBV27 to TRBJ2-7; possibly TRBD1 for D (5 bases). The V end lost 0 bases, the J end lost 4 bases, and 10 bases lay between the germline ends. Germline V gives CDR1 MNHEY, CDR2 SMNVEV (reference sequence). This CDR3 contains 14 residues.

This clonotype was observed a few times. V is TRBV12-3 or TRBV12-4 and J is TRBJ2-7, with D possibly TRBD1 on 6 matching bases. This CDR3 is 13 amino acids long. V gave up 3 bases and J gave up 5 bases, with 11 bases separating them. Here the CDR3 reads CASSFSGAHEQYF. The CDR3 DNA sequence: TGTGCCAGCAGTTTTTCAGGGGCACACGAGCAGTACTTC.

This clonotype was found a few times. The gene calls are TRBV10-3 and TRBJ1-5; maybe TRBD1 (6 bases). Looked up from germline, CDR1 is ENHRY and CDR2 is SYGVKD. CDR3 length: 14 amino acids. V was shortened by 4 bases and J by 0 bases, with 7 bases between the two germline ends. The CDR3 DNA is TGTGCCATCAGTGTAGGGGGTAGCAATCAGCCCCAGCATTTT. Translating it yields CAISVGGSNQPQHF.

The genes are TRBV29-1 and TRBJ2-7, with D perhaps assigned TRBD1 or TRBD2 (6 bases each). The CDR3 length is 15 residues. Germline loops: CDR1 SQVTM, CDR2 ANQGSEA. Trimming removed 4 bases from V and 0 bases from J, with 16 bases in between. CDR3 sequence (DNA): TGCAGCGTTGCAGGGGTAGCGGCCGGCTCCTACGAGCAGTACTTC. Translating it yields CSVAGVAAGSYEQYF.

The rearrangement joins TRBV29-1 to TRBJ2-2; D remains ambiguous. This CDR3 comprises 12 residues. Germline lookup yields CDR1 SQVTM and CDR2 ANQGSEA. Trimming pared 5 bases from V and 4 bases from J, leaving 8 bases between. The CDR3 DNA sequence: TGCAGCGTTTTACTACCCACCGGGGAGCTGTTTTTT. Translating it yields CSVLLPTGELFF.